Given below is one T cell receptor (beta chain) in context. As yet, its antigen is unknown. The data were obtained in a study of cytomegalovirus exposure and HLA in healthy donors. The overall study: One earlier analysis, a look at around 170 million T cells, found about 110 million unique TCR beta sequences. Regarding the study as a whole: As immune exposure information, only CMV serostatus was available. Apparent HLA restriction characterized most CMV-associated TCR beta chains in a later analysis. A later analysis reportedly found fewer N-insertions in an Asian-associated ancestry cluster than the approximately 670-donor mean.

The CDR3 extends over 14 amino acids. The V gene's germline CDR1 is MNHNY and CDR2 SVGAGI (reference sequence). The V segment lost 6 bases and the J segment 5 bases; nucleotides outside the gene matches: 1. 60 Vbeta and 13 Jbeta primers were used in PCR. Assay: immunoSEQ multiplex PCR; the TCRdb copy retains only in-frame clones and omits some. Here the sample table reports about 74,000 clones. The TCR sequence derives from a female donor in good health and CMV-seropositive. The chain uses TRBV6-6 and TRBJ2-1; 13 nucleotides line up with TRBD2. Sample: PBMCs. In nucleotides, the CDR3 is TGTGCCAGCAGCGGGACTAGCGGGAACAATGAGCAGTTCTTC. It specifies CASSGTSGNNEQFF.